This T cell receptor beta chain was obtained from a study of CD8 T cell repertoires and HIV-1 epitope variants. Survey-depth immunoSEQ sequencing covered TCR beta CDR3 regions. TCRdb's table, derived via immunoSEQ multiplex PCR, lists solely in-frame clones and lacks some. The repertoire holds approximately 5,000 clones, approximately 71% seen once, with about 40% in the top ten. CDR1 and CDR2 from the germline V gene are ENHRY and SYGVKD. The CDR3 is 20 residues long. V gave up 8 bases and J gave up 2 bases, with 34 bases separating them. Worth noting for this clone: What it binds is unknown.

The sample taken for sequencing was cultured CD8+ T cells derived from PBMCs. This sequence originates from a male donor with HIV. The chain joins TRBV10-3 to TRBJ2-7; maybe TRBD1 (6 bases). In DNA, the CDR3 is TGTGCCATCCCGACAAAAGAGGTAACAGGGCGAAGAATCCAACCCTACGAGCAGTACTTC. Protein product: CAIPTKEVTGRRIQPYEQYF.